This T cell receptor (beta chain) was captured by sequencing in a study of T cell repertoires in aging, cancer and after chemotherapy. Study-wide background: Chronic lymphocytic leukemia patients on fludarabine- or bendamustine-based regimens gave paired samples before and after chemotherapy.

TRB rearrangements spanning V, D and J were amplified using mixed TRB-A/B primers. TCRdb passed the multiplex PCR reads through MiXCR, listing each CDR3 protein once. The table has approximately 4,200 distinct CDR3 sequences, around 20% seen once. Amplification of TCR beta used genomic DNA extracted from peripheral blood. This clonotype was observed a few times. In germline, CDR1 is SGHDT, CDR2 YYEEEE. V was pared by 0 bases and J by 0 bases, with 7 bases between. The CDR3 runs 15 residues. Material for sequencing was blood. This clonotype originated in a human donor with a blood cancer. The rearrangement links TRBV5-6 to TRBJ1-3, with D unclear. CDR3 in amino acids: CASSLDRSSGNTIYF. CDR3 coding DNA: TGTGCCAGCAGCTTGGACAGATCCTCTGGAAACACCATATATTTT.